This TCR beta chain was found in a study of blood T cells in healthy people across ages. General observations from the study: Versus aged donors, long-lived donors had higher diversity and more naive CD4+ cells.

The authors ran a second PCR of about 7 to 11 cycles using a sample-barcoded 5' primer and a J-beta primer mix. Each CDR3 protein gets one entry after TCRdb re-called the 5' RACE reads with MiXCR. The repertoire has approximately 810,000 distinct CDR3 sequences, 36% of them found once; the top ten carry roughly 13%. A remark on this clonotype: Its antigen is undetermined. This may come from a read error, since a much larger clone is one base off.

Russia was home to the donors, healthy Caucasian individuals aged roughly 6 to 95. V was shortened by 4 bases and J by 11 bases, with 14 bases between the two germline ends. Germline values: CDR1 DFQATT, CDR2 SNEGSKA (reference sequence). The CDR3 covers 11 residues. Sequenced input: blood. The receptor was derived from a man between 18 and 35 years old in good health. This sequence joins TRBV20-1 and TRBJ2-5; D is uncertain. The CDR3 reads CSATSYNEQYF. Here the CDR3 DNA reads TGCAGTGCTACCTCCTACAATGAGCAGTACTTC.